The rows below give T cell receptor beta chains drawn from one sample of a study of OX40 agonist ivuxolimab in advanced cancers. Generated by immunoSEQ multiplex PCR, the TCRdb table keeps only in-frame clones and is missing some. The sample lists 25,000 to 35,000 clones, approximately 91% occurring once. Sequences were derived from CD4+ or CD8+ T cells sorted from blood, sampled in a trial of the OX40 agonist ivuxolimab. The receptors come from an adult with an advanced solid tumor such as melanoma, head and neck, liver or kidney cancer. CDR3s include the opening cysteine and the closing phenylalanine or tryptophan. A D gene is named only where the DNA matches it firmly. The size entry is marked missing in some rows and otherwise reads once, few, many or a size class.

V gene: TRBV10-3; J gene: TRBJ2-5; D gene: .; clone size: .; CDR3 DNA: TGTGCCATCAGCCCCGAACTAGATCAAGAGACCCAGTACTTC; CDR3 protein: CAISPELDQETQYF
V gene: TRBV10-1; J gene: TRBJ2-2; D gene: TRBD1; clone size: .; CDR3 DNA: TGCGCCAGCAGTAAAAACAGGGGGCTAGACGGGGAGCTGTTTTTT; CDR3 protein: CASSKNRGLDGELFF
V gene: TRBV5-4; J gene: TRBJ2-5; D gene: .; clone size: .; CDR3 DNA: TGTGCCAGCAGCTTGGGGGCGGGGCGGGGTTTTGAGACCCAGTACTTC; CDR3 protein: CASSLGAGRGFETQYF
V gene: TRBV7-9; J gene: TRBJ2-7; D gene: TRBD2; clone size: .; CDR3 DNA: TGTGCCAGCAGCACCTATGGCGGGAGGGTACTGAATTACGAGCAGTACTTC; CDR3 protein: CASSTYGGRVLNYEQYF
V gene: TRBV7-6; J gene: TRBJ2-1; D gene: .; clone size: .; CDR3 DNA: TGTGCCAGCAGGATTAGCGTTATTGGGGACAATGAGCAGTTCTTC; CDR3 protein: CASRISVIGDNEQFF
V gene: TRBV27; J gene: TRBJ1-5; D gene: TRBD1; clone size: .; CDR3 DNA: TGTGCCAGCAGTTTAAGGGGTGGGACAGGGTACGATCAGCCCCAGCATTTT; CDR3 protein: CASSLRGGTGYDQPQHF
V gene: TRBV15; J gene: TRBJ2-2; D gene: .; clone size: .; CDR3 DNA: TGTGCCACCAGCAGAGTGCTGGACGGCACCGGGGAGCTGTTTTTT; CDR3 protein: CATSRVLDGTGELFF
V gene: TRBV25-1; J gene: TRBJ2-5; D gene: TRBD1; clone size: .; CDR3 DNA: TGTGCCAGCAGTGAAGACAGGGGGCTGGAGACCCAGTACTTC; CDR3 protein: CASSEDRGLETQYF
V gene: TRBV7-8; J gene: TRBJ1-2; D gene: .; clone size: .; CDR3 DNA: TGTGCCAGCAGCCCCGACCTCACTGGGGACTATGGCTACACCTTC; CDR3 protein: CASSPDLTGDYGYTF
V gene: TRBV27; J gene: TRBJ1-5; D gene: TRBD1; clone size: .; CDR3 DNA: TGTGCCAGCACCACAGGGGGGGGCGCAAACCAGCCCCAGCATTTT; CDR3 protein: CASTTGGGANQPQHF
V gene: TRBV2; J gene: TRBJ1-2; D gene: .; clone size: .; CDR3 DNA: TGTGCCAGCAGTGGAGGGGTCGGCTACACCTTC; CDR3 protein: CASSGGVGYTF
V gene: TRBV5-1; J gene: TRBJ1-4; D gene: TRBD1; clone size: once; CDR3 DNA: TGCGCCAGCAGGGGAGGACAGGGCCGGCTTGGGGAAAAACTGTTTTTT; CDR3 protein: CASRGGQGRLGEKLFF
V gene: TRBV27; J gene: TRBJ2-1; D gene: TRBD1; clone size: .; CDR3 DNA: TGTGCCAGCAGTTTGCTAGGGGGCCAGTCTCTCAATGAGCAGTTCTTC; CDR3 protein: CASSLLGGQSLNEQFF
V gene: TRBV28; J gene: TRBJ2-7; D gene: TRBD1; clone size: .; CDR3 DNA: TGTGCCAGCACAGGGACAGGGGACGTCTACGAGCAGTACTTC; CDR3 protein: CASTGTGDVYEQYF
V gene: TRBV19; J gene: TRBJ1-1; D gene: .; clone size: .; CDR3 DNA: TGTGCCAGTAGTATACCCAGCTTCGTGGGGACTGAAGCTTTCTTT; CDR3 protein: CASSIPSFVGTEAFF
V gene: TRBV7-4; J gene: TRBJ1-5; D gene: .; clone size: once; CDR3 DNA: TGTGCCAGCAGCTTAGGTGGGGGCGGCAGCAATCAGCCCCAGCATTTT; CDR3 protein: CASSLGGGGSNQPQHF
V gene: TRBV7-9; J gene: TRBJ1-2; D gene: TRBD1; clone size: .; CDR3 DNA: TGTGCCAGCAGCCGGGACAGGGGAGATGGCTACACCTTC; CDR3 protein: CASSRDRGDGYTF
V gene: TRBV7-6; J gene: TRBJ2-1; D gene: TRBD2; clone size: .; CDR3 DNA: TGTGCCAGCAGCTTAGGTCTAGCGGGAGCCTTTATTAGCTCCTACAATGAGCAGTTCTTC; CDR3 protein: CASSLGLAGAFISSYNEQFF
V gene: TRBV6-6; J gene: TRBJ1-1; D gene: .; clone size: .; CDR3 DNA: TGTGCCAGCAGTGCTTTGGGTGGGGGGACTGAAGCTTTCTTT; CDR3 protein: CASSALGGGTEAFF
V gene: TRBV7-9; J gene: TRBJ2-5; D gene: .; clone size: .; CDR3 DNA: TGTGCCAGCAGTTTCGGAGGAGAGACCCAGTACTTC; CDR3 protein: CASSFGGETQYF
V gene: TRBV7-9; J gene: TRBJ1-5; D gene: .; clone size: .; CDR3 DNA: TGTGCCAGCAGCTTAGGAGGATATAGCAATCAGCCCCAGCATTTT; CDR3 protein: CASSLGGYSNQPQHF
V gene: TRBV6-4; J gene: TRBJ2-3; D gene: .; clone size: .; CDR3 DNA: TGTGCCAGCAGTGACTCAGCAGGTAGCACAGATACGCAGTATTTT; CDR3 protein: CASSDSAGSTDTQYF
V gene: TRBV27; J gene: TRBJ1-5; D gene: .; clone size: .; CDR3 DNA: TGTGCCAGCAGTCAGACTCCCGGTGGTAGCAATCAGCCCCAGCATTTT; CDR3 protein: CASSQTPGGSNQPQHF
V gene: TRBV4-1; J gene: TRBJ2-4; D gene: .; clone size: .; CDR3 DNA: TGCGCCAGCAGCCCCGGAGTTCAGGGGGCCAAAAACATTCAGTACTTC; CDR3 protein: CASSPGVQGAKNIQYF
V gene: TRBV2; J gene: TRBJ1-2; D gene: TRBD1; clone size: .; CDR3 DNA: TGTGCCACCTTACCACCGGGACAGGGGTTAAACTATGGCTACACCTTC; CDR3 protein: CATLPPGQGLNYGYTF
V gene: TRBV25-1; J gene: TRBJ1-5; D gene: .; clone size: .; CDR3 DNA: TGTGCCAGCAGTGAACTCGGTCAGCCCCAGCATTTT; CDR3 protein: CASSELGQPQHF
V gene: TRBV19; J gene: TRBJ2-1; D gene: .; clone size: .; CDR3 DNA: TGTGCCAGTAGTATGGCACTCAGCTCCTACAATGAGCAGTTCTTC; CDR3 protein: CASSMALSSYNEQFF
V gene: TRBV18; J gene: TRBJ2-3; D gene: .; clone size: .; CDR3 DNA: TGTGCCAGCTTACACGGGACGATAGGGATTACAGATACGCAGTATTTT; CDR3 protein: CASLHGTIGITDTQYF
V gene: TRBV27; J gene: TRBJ2-3; D gene: .; clone size: .; CDR3 DNA: TGTGCCAGCAGTTTATTCTCCACAGATACGCAGTATTTT; CDR3 protein: CASSLFSTDTQYF
V gene: TRBV9; J gene: TRBJ2-3; D gene: .; clone size: .; CDR3 DNA: TGTGCCAGCAGCGTAGGAGCGGATAGCACAGATACGCAGTATTTT; CDR3 protein: CASSVGADSTDTQYF
V gene: TRBV7-9; J gene: TRBJ1-4; D gene: .; clone size: .; CDR3 DNA: TGTGCCAGCAGCTTATACAGGGTTGAGGATGAAAAACTGTTTTTT; CDR3 protein: CASSLYRVEDEKLFF
V gene: TRBV5-1; J gene: TRBJ1-1; D gene: .; clone size: .; CDR3 DNA: TGCGCCAGCAGCTTGGCTTCGTTACCGAACACTGAAGCTTTCTTT; CDR3 protein: CASSLASLPNTEAFF
V gene: TRBV27; J gene: TRBJ2-7; D gene: TRBD1; clone size: .; CDR3 DNA: TGTGCCAGCAGTTCACCTCCGACAGGGTCCTACGAGCAGTACTTC; CDR3 protein: CASSSPPTGSYEQYF
V gene: TRBV6-6; J gene: TRBJ2-5; D gene: TRBD1; clone size: .; CDR3 DNA: TGTGCCAGCGGGGGACAGGGATTAGAGACCCAGTACTTC; CDR3 protein: CASGGQGLETQYF
V gene: TRBV7-9; J gene: TRBJ2-7; D gene: TRBD1; clone size: .; CDR3 DNA: TGTGCCAGCAGCGTGGACAGGGGGAGCTCCTACGAGCAGTACTTC; CDR3 protein: CASSVDRGSSYEQYF
V gene: TRBV7-9; J gene: TRBJ1-1; D gene: .; clone size: .; CDR3 DNA: TGTGCCAGCAGCTTTCCGGGCCCCACTGAAGCTTTCTTT; CDR3 protein: CASSFPGPTEAFF
V gene: TRBV5-4; J gene: TRBJ2-1; D gene: TRBD1; clone size: once; CDR3 DNA: TGTGCCAGCAGCTGGGACAGGGCTCATGAGCAGTTCTTC; CDR3 protein: CASSWDRAHEQFF
V gene: TRBV29-1; J gene: TRBJ2-6; D gene: .; clone size: .; CDR3 DNA: TGCAGCGTCCTTCCAAGCTCTGGGGCCAACGTCCTGACTTTC; CDR3 protein: CSVLPSSGANVLTF
V gene: TRBV7-9; J gene: TRBJ2-1; D gene: .; clone size: once; CDR3 DNA: TGTGCCAGCAGCTTAGTGTTCGGCTCCCACTTAAACAATGAGCAGTTCTTC; CDR3 protein: CASSLVFGSHLNNEQFF
V gene: TRBV7-3; J gene: TRBJ2-1; D gene: TRBD1; clone size: .; CDR3 DNA: TGTGCCAGCAGCTCCCGGACAGGAAAGTCCTACAATGAGCAGTTCTTC; CDR3 protein: CASSSRTGKSYNEQFF
V gene: TRBV4-2; J gene: TRBJ1-2; D gene: .; clone size: .; CDR3 DNA: TGTGCCAGCAGCCAAGATGAGGGAGAATTCTATGGCTACACCTTC; CDR3 protein: CASSQDEGEFYGYTF
V gene: TRBV5-4; J gene: TRBJ2-5; D gene: TRBD2; clone size: .; CDR3 DNA: TGTGCCAGCAGCTCGACGCTAGCGGCCCAAGAGACCCAGTACTTC; CDR3 protein: CASSSTLAAQETQYF
V gene: TRBV19; J gene: TRBJ1-3; D gene: .; clone size: .; CDR3 DNA: TGTGCCAGTAGTATACCCCCAGTCTCTGGAAACACCATATATTTT; CDR3 protein: CASSIPPVSGNTIYF
V gene: TRBV10-3; J gene: TRBJ1-2; D gene: .; clone size: .; CDR3 DNA: TGTGCCATCAGTGAGTCGAAAGGTCGCCAGACAATCTATGGCTACACCTTC; CDR3 protein: CAISESKGRQTIYGYTF
V gene: TRBV7-2; J gene: TRBJ2-3; D gene: TRBD1; clone size: .; CDR3 DNA: TGTGCCAGCAGCCCCGGGACAGGGGGCTTCACAGATACGCAGTATTTT; CDR3 protein: CASSPGTGGFTDTQYF
V gene: TRBV19; J gene: TRBJ1-5; D gene: .; clone size: .; CDR3 DNA: TGTGCCAGTAGTAGGGACGGGAATAGCAATCAGCCCCAGCATTTT; CDR3 protein: CASSRDGNSNQPQHF
V gene: TRBV9; J gene: TRBJ1-2; D gene: TRBD1; clone size: .; CDR3 DNA: TGTGCCAGCAGCGCCGAAGATACAGGGGGCGAAGGCTACACCTTC; CDR3 protein: CASSAEDTGGEGYTF
V gene: TRBV19; J gene: TRBJ1-1; D gene: TRBD1; clone size: once; CDR3 DNA: TGTGCCAGTTTTTACGGACAGGGGGAGATGAACACTGAAGCTTTCTTT; CDR3 protein: CASFYGQGEMNTEAFF
V gene: TRBV19; J gene: TRBJ1-2; D gene: .; clone size: .; CDR3 DNA: TGTGCCAGTAGTATATTCACCGGCCGGGTAGATGGCTACACCTTC; CDR3 protein: CASSIFTGRVDGYTF
V gene: TRBV7-8; J gene: TRBJ2-2; D gene: TRBD1; clone size: .; CDR3 DNA: TGTGCCAGCAGCTTATACCTATGGGACAGGGGGCGAAACGGGGAGCTGTTTTTT; CDR3 protein: CASSLYLWDRGRNGELFF
V gene: TRBV4-2; J gene: TRBJ2-1; D gene: TRBD2; clone size: .; CDR3 DNA: TGTGCCAGCAGCCCCGGGACTAGCGGGCCGTACAATGAGCAGTTCTTC; CDR3 protein: CASSPGTSGPYNEQFF
V gene: TRBV5-3; J gene: TRBJ2-3; D gene: TRBD2; clone size: .; CDR3 DNA: TGTGCCAGAAGCTTGTCAGCGGGGGCAACAGAAGATACGCAGTATTTT; CDR3 protein: CARSLSAGATEDTQYF
V gene: TRBV2; J gene: TRBJ2-7; D gene: .; clone size: .; CDR3 DNA: TGTGCCAGCAGTGGACTAGTACGTACCTACGAGCAGTACTTC; CDR3 protein: CASSGLVRTYEQYF